A selection of T cell receptor beta chains follows, all from one sample in a study of OX40 agonist ivuxolimab in advanced cancers. The assay was immunoSEQ multiplex PCR, and TCRdb's table has in-frame clones only and misses some. The sample shows roughly 77,000 clones, approximately 80% of them seen only once. Source: CD4+ or CD8+ T cells sorted from blood, taken in a trial of the OX40 agonist ivuxolimab. The receptors stem from an adult with an advanced solid tumor such as melanoma, head and neck, liver or kidney cancer. The CDR3 runs from the conserved cysteine through the conserved F or W. A D gene is named only where the DNA matches it firmly.

j_gene | d_gene | v_gene | CDR3aa | CDR3nt
TRBJ1-1 | NA | TRBV4-3 | CASSQGLGLGTEAFF | TGCGCCAGCAGCCAAGGCTTAGGGCTTGGCACTGAAGCTTTCTTT
TRBJ2-2 | NA | TRBV29-1 | CSVEMGGAGTGELFF | TGCAGCGTTGAGATGGGGGGCGCAGGGACCGGGGAGCTGTTTTTT
TRBJ2-2 | NA | TRBV5-1 | CASSSAGHNTGELFF | TGCGCCAGCAGCTCCGCGGGACACAACACCGGGGAGCTGTTTTTT
TRBJ1-5 | NA | TRBV28 | CASSFRTVSNQPQHF | TGTGCCAGCAGTTTTCGGACAGTTAGCAATCAGCCCCAGCATTTT
TRBJ2-2 | TRBD1 | TRBV5-1 | CASSIGQGAGELFF | TGCGCCAGCAGCATAGGACAGGGGGCCGGGGAGCTGTTTTTT
TRBJ2-5 | NA | TRBV18 | CASSQRTEEETQYF | TGTGCCAGCTCGCAACGGACGGAAGAAGAGACCCAGTACTTC
TRBJ2-7 | NA | TRBV6-7 | CARPGLEDYEQYF | TGTGCCAGGCCCGGTTTAGAGGACTACGAGCAGTACTTC
TRBJ2-2 | NA | TRBV19 | CASSVDLRGGRTGELFF | TGTGCCAGTAGTGTGGATTTACGAGGGGGGAGAACCGGGGAGCTGTTTTTT
TRBJ1-4 | NA | TRBV4-3 | CASSQADVRGEKLFF | TGCGCCAGCAGCCAAGCGGACGTGAGGGGTGAAAAACTGTTTTTT
TRBJ1-1 | TRBD1 | TRBV2 | CASRRQGGGAFF | TGTGCCAGCAGGCGACAGGGAGGCGGAGCTTTCTTT
TRBJ2-1 | NA | TRBV11-2 | CASSLDNRNEQFF | TGTGCCAGCAGCTTAGATAATCGGAATGAGCAGTTCTTC
TRBJ2-2 | NA | TRBV4-1 | CASSQEAGSGNTGELFF | TGCGCCAGCAGCCAAGAGGCGGGTAGCGGGAACACCGGGGAGCTGTTTTTT
TRBJ2-5 | TRBD2 | TRBV14 | CASSQAGLAGQETQYF | TGTGCCAGCAGCCAAGCCGGACTAGCGGGTCAAGAGACCCAGTACTTC